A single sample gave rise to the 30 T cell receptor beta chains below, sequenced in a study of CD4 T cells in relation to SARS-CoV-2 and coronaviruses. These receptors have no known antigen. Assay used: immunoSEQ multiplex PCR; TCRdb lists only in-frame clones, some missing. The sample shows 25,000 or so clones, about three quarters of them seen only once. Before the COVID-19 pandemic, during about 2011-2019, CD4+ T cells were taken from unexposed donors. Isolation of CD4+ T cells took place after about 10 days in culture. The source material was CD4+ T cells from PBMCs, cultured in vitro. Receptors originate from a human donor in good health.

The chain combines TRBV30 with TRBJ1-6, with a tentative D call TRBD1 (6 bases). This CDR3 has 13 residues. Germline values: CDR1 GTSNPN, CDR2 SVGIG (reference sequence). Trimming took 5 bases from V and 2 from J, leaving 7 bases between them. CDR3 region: CAWRDTYNSPLHF. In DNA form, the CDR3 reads TGTGCCTGGCGGGACACCTATAATTCACCCCTCCACTTT.

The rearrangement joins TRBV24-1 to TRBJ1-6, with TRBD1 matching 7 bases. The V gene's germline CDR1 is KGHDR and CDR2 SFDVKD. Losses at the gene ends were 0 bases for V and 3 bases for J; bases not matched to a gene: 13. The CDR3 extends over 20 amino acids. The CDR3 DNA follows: TGTGCCACCAGTGATTTGCCCCGGACAGGTCGGCTGAGCTATAATTCACCCCTCCACTTT. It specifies CATSDLPRTGRLSYNSPLHF.

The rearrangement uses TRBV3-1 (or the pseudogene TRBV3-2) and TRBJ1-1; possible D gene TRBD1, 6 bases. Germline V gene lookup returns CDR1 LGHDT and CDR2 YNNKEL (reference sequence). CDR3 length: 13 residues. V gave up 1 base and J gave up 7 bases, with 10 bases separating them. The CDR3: CASSQGGLLEAFF. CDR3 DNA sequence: TGTGCCAGCAGCCAAGGGGGGCTACTTGAAGCTTTCTTT.

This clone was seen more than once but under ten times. In nucleotides, the CDR3 is TGTGCCAGTAGGCGGGGACAGGGAGACAGCAATCAGCCCCAGCATTTT. It is translated as CASRRGQGDSNQPQHF. V is TRBV19 and J is TRBJ1-5; 9 bases agree with TRBD1. Germline CDR1 reads LNHDA; CDR2 reads SQIVND (reference sequence). The CDR3 has 16 residues. Losses at the gene ends were 6 bases for V and 1 base for J; bases not matched to a gene: 7.

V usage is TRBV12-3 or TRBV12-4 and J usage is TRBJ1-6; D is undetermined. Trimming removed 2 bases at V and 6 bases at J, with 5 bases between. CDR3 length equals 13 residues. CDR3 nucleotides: TGTGCCAGCAGTTTAAGTAGTAATTCACCCCTCCACTTT. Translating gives CASSLSSNSPLHF.

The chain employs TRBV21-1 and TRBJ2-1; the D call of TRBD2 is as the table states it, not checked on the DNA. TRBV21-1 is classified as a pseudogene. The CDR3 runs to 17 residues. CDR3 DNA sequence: TGTGCCAGCAGCATGACTAGCGGGAGGGCAGCCTACAATGAGCAGTTCTTC. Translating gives CASSMTSGRAAYNEQFF.

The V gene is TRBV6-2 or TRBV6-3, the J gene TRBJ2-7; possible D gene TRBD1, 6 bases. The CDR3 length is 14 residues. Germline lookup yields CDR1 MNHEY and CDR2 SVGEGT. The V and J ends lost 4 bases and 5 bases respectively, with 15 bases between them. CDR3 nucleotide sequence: TGTGCCAGCAGTTCCAACGACAGGCCCCACGAGCAGTACTTC. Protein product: CASSSNDRPHEQYF.

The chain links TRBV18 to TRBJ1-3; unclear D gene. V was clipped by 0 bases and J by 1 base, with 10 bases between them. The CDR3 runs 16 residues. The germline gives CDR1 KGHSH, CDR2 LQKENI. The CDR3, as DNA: TGTGCCAGCTCACCACCGAGGGATTGGTCTGGAAACACCATATATTTT. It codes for CASSPPRDWSGNTIYF.

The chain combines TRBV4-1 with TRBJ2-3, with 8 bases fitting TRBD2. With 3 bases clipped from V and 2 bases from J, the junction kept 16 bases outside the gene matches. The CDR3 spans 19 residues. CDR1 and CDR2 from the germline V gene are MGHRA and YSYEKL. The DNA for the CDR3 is TGCGCCAGCAGCCACCTCCCAGCGGGAGTGTCTAGGGACACAGATACGCAGTATTTT. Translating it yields CASSHLPAGVSRDTDTQYF.

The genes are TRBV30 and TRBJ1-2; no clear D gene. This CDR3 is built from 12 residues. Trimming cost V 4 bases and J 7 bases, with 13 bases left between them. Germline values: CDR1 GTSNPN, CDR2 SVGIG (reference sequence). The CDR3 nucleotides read TGTGCCTGGAAGCTCTCTGTGGGTGGCTACACCTTC. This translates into CAWKLSVGGYTF. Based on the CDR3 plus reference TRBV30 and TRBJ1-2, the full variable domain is SQTIHQWPATLVQPVGSPLSLECTVEGTSNPNLYWYRQAAGRGLQLLFYSVGIGQISSEVPQNLSASRPQDRQFILSSKKLLLSDSGFYLCAWKLSVGGYTFGSGTRLTVV.

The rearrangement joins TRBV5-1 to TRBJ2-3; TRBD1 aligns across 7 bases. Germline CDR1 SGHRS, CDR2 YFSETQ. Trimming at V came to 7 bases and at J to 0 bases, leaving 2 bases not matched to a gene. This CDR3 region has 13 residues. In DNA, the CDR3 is TGCGCCAGCGGGACAGCGAGCACAGATACGCAGTATTTT. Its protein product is CASGTASTDTQYF.

In DNA form, the CDR3 reads TGTGCCAGCAGCTCAGGAGACAGGGAGGAAAAACTGTTTTTT. This codes for CASSSGDREEKLFF. The chain recombines TRBV11-2 with TRBJ1-4; 7 bases map to TRBD1. V was pared by 4 bases and J by 8 bases, with 7 bases of the junction left unmatched. The CDR3 runs 14 residues. The germline gives CDR1 SGHAT, CDR2 FQNNGV. Based on the CDR3 plus reference TRBV11-2 and TRBJ1-4, the full variable domain is EAGVAQSPRYKIIEKRQSVAFWCNPISGHATLYWYQQILGQGPKLLIQFQNNGVVDDSQLPKDRFSAERLKGVDSTLKIQPAKLEDSAVYLCASSSGDREEKLFFGSGTQLSVL.

In DNA form, the CDR3 reads TGTGCCAGCAGAGACTCGACTAGCACAGATACGCAGTATTTT. It codes for CASRDSTSTDTQYF. The chain has TRBV7-9 and TRBJ2-3, with no clear D. Germline V gene data show CDR1 as SEHNR and CDR2 as FQNEAQ (reference sequence). The CDR3 has 14 residues. The V end was cut by 6 bases, the J end by 0 bases, with 10 bases between.

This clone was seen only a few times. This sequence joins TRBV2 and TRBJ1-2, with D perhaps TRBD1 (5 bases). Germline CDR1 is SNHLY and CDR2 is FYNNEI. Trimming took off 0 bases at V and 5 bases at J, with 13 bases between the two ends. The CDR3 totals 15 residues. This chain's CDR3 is CASSEAAGLTYGYTF. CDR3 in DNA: TGTGCCAGCAGTGAAGCGGCGGGACTGACGTATGGCTACACCTTC.

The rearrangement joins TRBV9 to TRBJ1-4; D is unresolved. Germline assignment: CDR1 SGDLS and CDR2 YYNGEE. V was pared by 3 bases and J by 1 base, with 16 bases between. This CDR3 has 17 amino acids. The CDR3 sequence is CASSGGWRTGTNEKLFF. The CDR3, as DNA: TGTGCCAGCAGCGGGGGTTGGAGGACTGGAACTAATGAAAAACTGTTTTTT.

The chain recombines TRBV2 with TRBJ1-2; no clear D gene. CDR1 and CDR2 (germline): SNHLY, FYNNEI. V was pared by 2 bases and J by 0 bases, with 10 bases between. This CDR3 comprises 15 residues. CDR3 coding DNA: TGTGCCAGCAGTGAACTAGGGAAAACTAACTATGGCTACACCTTC. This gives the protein CASSELGKTNYGYTF. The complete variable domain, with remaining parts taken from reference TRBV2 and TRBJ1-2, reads EPEVTQTPSHQVTQMGQEVILRCVPISNHLYFYWYRQILGQKVEFLVSFYNNEISEKSEIFDDQFSVERPDGSNFTLKIRSTKLEDSAMYFCASSELGKTNYGYTFGSGTRLTVV.

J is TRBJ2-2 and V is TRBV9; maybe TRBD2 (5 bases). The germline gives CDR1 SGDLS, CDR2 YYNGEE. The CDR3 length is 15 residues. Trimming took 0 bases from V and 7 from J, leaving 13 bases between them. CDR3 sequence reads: CASSVAPLADGELFF. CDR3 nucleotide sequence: TGTGCCAGCAGCGTAGCTCCCCTAGCTGACGGGGAGCTGTTTTTT.

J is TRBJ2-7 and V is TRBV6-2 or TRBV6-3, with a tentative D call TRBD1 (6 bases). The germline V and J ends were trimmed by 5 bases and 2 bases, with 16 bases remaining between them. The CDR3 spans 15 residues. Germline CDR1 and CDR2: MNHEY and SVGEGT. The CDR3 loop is CASSRQTGSAYEQYF. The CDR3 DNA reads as TGTGCCAGCAGTCGACAGACAGGCTCGGCCTACGAGCAGTACTTC.

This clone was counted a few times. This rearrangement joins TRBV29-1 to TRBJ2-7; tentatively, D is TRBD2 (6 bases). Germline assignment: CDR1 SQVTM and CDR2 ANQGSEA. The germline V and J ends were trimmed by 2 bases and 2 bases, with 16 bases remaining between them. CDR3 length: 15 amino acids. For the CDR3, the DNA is TGCAGCGTTGAAAAGCTGGGGGGAGGTACCTACGAGCAGTACTTC. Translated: CSVEKLGGGTYEQYF.

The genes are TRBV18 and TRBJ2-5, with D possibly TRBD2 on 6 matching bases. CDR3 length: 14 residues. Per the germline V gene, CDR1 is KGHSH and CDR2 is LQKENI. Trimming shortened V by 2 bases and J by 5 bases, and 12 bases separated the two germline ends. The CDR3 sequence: CASSPRRVGETQYF. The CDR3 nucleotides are TGTGCCAGCTCACCAAGGAGGGTAGGGGAGACCCAGTACTTC.

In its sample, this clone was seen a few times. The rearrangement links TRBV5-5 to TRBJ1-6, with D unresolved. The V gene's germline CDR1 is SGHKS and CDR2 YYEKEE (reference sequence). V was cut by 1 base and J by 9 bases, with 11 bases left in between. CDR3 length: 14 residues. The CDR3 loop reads CASSLSSIGSPLHF. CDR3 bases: TGTGCCAGCAGCTTGAGTAGCATAGGTTCACCCCTCCACTTT.

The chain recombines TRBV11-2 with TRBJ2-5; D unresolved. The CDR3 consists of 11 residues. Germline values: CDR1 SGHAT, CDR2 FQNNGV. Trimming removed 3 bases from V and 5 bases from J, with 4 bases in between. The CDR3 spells CASSFGETQYF. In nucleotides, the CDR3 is TGTGCCAGCAGCTTCGGGGAGACCCAGTACTTC.

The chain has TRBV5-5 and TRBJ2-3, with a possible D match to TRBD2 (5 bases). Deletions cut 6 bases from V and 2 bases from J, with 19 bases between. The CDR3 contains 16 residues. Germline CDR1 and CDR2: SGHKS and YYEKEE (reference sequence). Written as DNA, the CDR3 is TGTGCCAGCACCCGACTTCCTAGCCGATACACAGATACGCAGTATTTT. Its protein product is CASTRLPSRYTDTQYF.

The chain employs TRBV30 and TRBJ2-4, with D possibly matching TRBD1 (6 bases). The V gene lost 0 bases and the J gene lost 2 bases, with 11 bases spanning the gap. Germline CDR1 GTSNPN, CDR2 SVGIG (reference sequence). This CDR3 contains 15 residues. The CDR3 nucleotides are TGTGCCTGGAGTGTATACAGGGTGACCAAAAACATTCAGTACTTC. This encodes CAWSVYRVTKNIQYF.

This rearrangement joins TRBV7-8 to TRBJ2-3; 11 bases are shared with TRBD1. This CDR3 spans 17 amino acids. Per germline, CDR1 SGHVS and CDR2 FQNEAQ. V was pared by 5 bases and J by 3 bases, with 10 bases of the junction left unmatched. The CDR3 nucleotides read TGTGCCAGCAGCCCTTTACGGGACAGGGGGTTGACAGATACGCAGTATTTT. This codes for CASSPLRDRGLTDTQYF.

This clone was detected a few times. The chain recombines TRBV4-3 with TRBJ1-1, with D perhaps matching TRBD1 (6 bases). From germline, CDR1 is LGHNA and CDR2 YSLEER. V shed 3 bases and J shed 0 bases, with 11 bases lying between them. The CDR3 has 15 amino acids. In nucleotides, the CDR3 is TGCGCCAGCAGCCACCGGGGACAAATGAACACTGAAGCTTTCTTT. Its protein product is CASSHRGQMNTEAFF.

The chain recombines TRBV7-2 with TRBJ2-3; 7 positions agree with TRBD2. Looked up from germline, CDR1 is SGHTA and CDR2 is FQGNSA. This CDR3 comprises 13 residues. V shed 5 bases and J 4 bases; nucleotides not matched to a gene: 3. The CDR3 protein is CASSPGGPDTQYF. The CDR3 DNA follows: TGTGCCAGCAGCCCGGGAGGTCCAGATACGCAGTATTTT.

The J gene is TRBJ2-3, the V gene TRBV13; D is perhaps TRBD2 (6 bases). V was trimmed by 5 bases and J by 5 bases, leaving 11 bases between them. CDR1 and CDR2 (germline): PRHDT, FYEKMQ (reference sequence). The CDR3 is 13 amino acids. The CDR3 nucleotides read TGTGCCAGCAGCCCCTACGGGGGAGATACGCAGTATTTT. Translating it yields CASSPYGGDTQYF.

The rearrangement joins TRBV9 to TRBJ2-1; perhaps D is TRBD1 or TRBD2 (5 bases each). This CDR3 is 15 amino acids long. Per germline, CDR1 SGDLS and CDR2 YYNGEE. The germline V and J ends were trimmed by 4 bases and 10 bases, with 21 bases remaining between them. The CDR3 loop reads CASSSSWQGTDEQFF. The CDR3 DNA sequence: TGTGCCAGCAGCTCTAGCTGGCAGGGTACGGACGAGCAGTTCTTC.

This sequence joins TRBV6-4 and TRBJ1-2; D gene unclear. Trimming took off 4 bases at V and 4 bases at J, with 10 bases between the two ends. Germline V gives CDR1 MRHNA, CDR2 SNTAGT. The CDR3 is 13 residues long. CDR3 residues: CASSVDGSYGYTF. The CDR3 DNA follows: TGTGCCAGCAGTGTGGACGGGAGCTATGGCTACACCTTC.